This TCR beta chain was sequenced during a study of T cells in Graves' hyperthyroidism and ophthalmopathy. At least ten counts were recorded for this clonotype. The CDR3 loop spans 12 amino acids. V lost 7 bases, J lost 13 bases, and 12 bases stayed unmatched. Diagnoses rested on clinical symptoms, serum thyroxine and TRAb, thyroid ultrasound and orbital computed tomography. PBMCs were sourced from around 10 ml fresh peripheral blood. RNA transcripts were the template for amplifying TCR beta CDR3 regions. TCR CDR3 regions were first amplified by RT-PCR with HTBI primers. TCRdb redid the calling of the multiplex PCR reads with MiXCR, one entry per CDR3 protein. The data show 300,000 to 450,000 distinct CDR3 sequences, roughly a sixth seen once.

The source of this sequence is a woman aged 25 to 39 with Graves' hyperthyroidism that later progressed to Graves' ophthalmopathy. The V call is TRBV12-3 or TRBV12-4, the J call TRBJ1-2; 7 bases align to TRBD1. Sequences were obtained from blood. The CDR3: CASTLWTGPITF. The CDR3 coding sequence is TGTGCCAGCACGCTTTGGACAGGCCCTATCACCTTC.